Shown below are 27 T cell receptor beta chains from a single sample sequenced in a study of T cells in women clearing cervical HPV infection. The data were produced by immunoSEQ multiplex PCR, yet TCRdb's version contains in-frame clones alone and is incomplete. Listed are about 16,000 clones; about 10% falls within the top ten. The sequenced sample was blood buffy coat. The receptors shown here come from a woman aged 18 to 69 with a cervical HPV16 infection that either progressed to CIN3+ or cleared (not recorded which).

With respect to this clone: The CDR3 is cut off 3 residues early in the read; its end comes from the germline J gene. The chain carries TRBV7-3 and TRBJ2-2, with TRBD1 matching 9 bases. This CDR3 is 17 amino acids long. The germline V gene encodes CDR1 SGHTA and CDR2 FQGTGA. The DNA read from the CDR3 is TGTGCCAGCAGCCCCGGAGAGGCGACAGGGGGGAATTCACCG. This encodes CASSPGEATGGNSP. The whole CDR3 sequence is CASSPGEATGGNSPLFF.

Note on this clone: The read ends 3 residues shy of where the CDR3 ends; the end is completed using the germline J gene. This rearrangement joins TRBV27 to TRBJ1-2; TRBD1 agrees at 7 bases. CDR3 length equals 12 residues. Trimming cost V 4 bases and J 7 bases; bases outside gene matches: 3. Germline assignment: CDR1 MNHEY and CDR2 SMNVEV (reference sequence). The sequenced part of the CDR3 DNA is TGTGCCAGCAGTTCAGGGGGATCTGGC. Translated: CASSSGGSG. The full CDR3 protein is CASSSGGSGYTF.

Concerning this clone: The read falls 3 residues short of the CDR3 end, and the missing part is taken from the germline J gene. The chain links TRBV7-8 to TRBJ2-3; TRBD2 aligns across 10 bases. The germline V gene encodes CDR1 SGHVS and CDR2 FQNEAQ. This CDR3 has 16 residues. CDR3 DNA, as far as it was read: TGTGCCAGCAGCCCCGGGACTAGCGTAGGCCAAGAGACG. Translation gives CASSPGTSVGQET. The CDR3 as a whole reads CASSPGTSVGQETQYF. Full variable domain (missing parts from reference TRBV7-8 and TRBJ2-3): GAGVSQSPRYKVAKRGQDVALRCDPISGHVSLFWYQQALGQGPEFLTYFQNEAQLDKSGLPSDRFFAERPEGSVSTLKIQRTQQEDSAVYLCASSPGTSVGQETQYFGPGTRLTVL.

In the case of this clone: The missing CDR3 end, 3 residues past where the read stops, is filled in from the germline J gene. The chain recombines TRBV18 with TRBJ1-5, with unresolved D. The CDR3 is 17 residues long. V lost 3 bases and J lost 6, with 21 bases in between. The germline V gene encodes CDR1 KGHSH and CDR2 LQKENI. The CDR3 DNA, read in part, is TGTGCCAGCTCACCGTTCGAAGGGCGGGGAAGTGGTCAGCCC. Translation: CASSPFEGRGSGQP. The CDR3 reads in full as CASSPFEGRGSGQPQHF.

For this clone: The read finishes 3 residues shy of the CDR3 end, and the germline J gene is used to complete it. V is TRBV20-1 and J is TRBJ2-3; 10 bases map to TRBD2. The germline CDR1 and CDR2 sequences are DFQATT and SNEGSKA (reference sequence). CDR3 length: 16 amino acids. The trim removed 6 bases at V and 0 bases at J, leaving 9 bases unmatched. The CDR3 sequence is CSARIAGGLSTDTQYF. Incomplete CDR3 DNA: TGCAGTGCCAGGATAGCGGGGGGCCTTAGCACAGATACG.

Regarding this clone: The read finishes 3 residues shy of the CDR3 end, and the germline J gene is used to complete it. V gene TRBV7-9 combines with J gene TRBJ2-1; D is undetermined. CDR3 length: 15 amino acids. Germline loops: CDR1 SEHNR, CDR2 FQNEAQ (reference sequence). Trimming took off 1 base at V and 0 bases at J, with 7 bases between the two ends. The CDR3 is CASSLDLSSYNEQFF. CDR3 bases read: TGTGCCAGCAGCTTAGACTTGAGCTCCTACAATGAG.

The CDR3 spells CASSLGGTEETQYF. CDR3 DNA (partial): TGTGCCAGCAGCTTAGGCGGCACAGAAGAGACG. J is TRBJ2-3 and V is TRBV13, with unresolved D. The missing CDR3 end, 3 residues past where the read stops, is filled in from the germline J gene. The CDR3 length is 14 residues. Germline CDR1 is PRHDT and CDR2 is FYEKMQ (reference sequence). The complete variable domain, with remaining parts taken from reference TRBV13 and TRBJ2-3, reads AAGVIQSPRHLIKEKRETATLKCYPIPRHDTVYWYQQGPGQDPQFLISFYEKMQSDKGSIPDRFSAQQFSDYHSELNMSSLELGDSALYFCASSLGGTEETQYFGPGTRLTVL.

The chain's CDR3 is CASTGQGPYNEQFF. The DNA read from the CDR3 is TGCGCCAGCACTGGACAGGGGCCCTACAATGAG. V and J are TRBV5-1 and TRBJ2-1, with 9 bases that match TRBD1. The read finishes 3 residues shy of the CDR3 end, and the germline J gene is used to complete it. This CDR3 has 14 amino acids. Germline loops: CDR1 SGHRS, CDR2 YFSETQ. J gave up 2 bases and V 6 bases, and 3 bases lay outside the gene matches.

About this clone: With the read ending 3 residues before the CDR3 end, the germline J gene is used to fill in that end. Other DNA sequences in the same sample also yield this CDR3. The rearrangement links TRBV11-3 to TRBJ2-3; tentative D call: TRBD1 (5 bases). The germline V gene has CDR1 SGHNT and CDR2 YENEEA. The CDR3 runs 14 residues. Between the trimmed V and J ends, which lost 5 bases and 0 bases, there was a span of 9 bases. The chain's CDR3 is CASSLTASTDTQYF. The DNA read from the CDR3 is TGTGCCAGCAGCCTGACAGCTAGCACAGATACG.

Regarding this clone: Read data end 3 residues before the CDR3 end; the end is taken from the germline J gene. The chain joins TRBV10-1 to TRBJ2-3, with 12 bases that match TRBD2. CDR1 WNHNN and CDR2 SYGVQD come from the germline V gene (reference sequence). This CDR3 comprises 14 residues. CDR3 DNA (partial): TGCGCCAGCAGTGAGTCAACTAGCGGGGGGCCG. Its protein is CASSESTSGGP. The CDR3 reads in full as CASSESTSGGPQYF.

As for this clone: The observed sequence ends 3 residues before the CDR3 terminus, with the missing tail filled in from the germline J gene. The chain links TRBV7-2 to TRBJ2-3; D might be TRBD2 (7 bases). With 9 bases removed from V and 3 bases from J, the gap between germline ends came to 16 bases. This CDR3 spans 14 amino acids. The germline gives CDR1 SGHTA, CDR2 FQGNSA. The DNA read from the CDR3 is TGTGCCAGTCGTAGGGGGGGGCCAACAGATACG. It encodes CASRRGGPTDT. The complete CDR3 reads CASRRGGPTDTQYF. Variable domain in full (rest from reference TRBV7-2 and TRBJ2-3): GAGVSQSPSNKVTEKGKDVELRCDPISGHTALYWYRQSLGQGLEFLIYFQGNSAPDKSGLPSDRFSAERTGGSVSTLTIQRTQQEDSAVYLCASRRGGPTDTQYFGPGTRLTVL.

CDR3 bases read: TGTGCCAGCAGGAGAGGGACAGATTACAATGAG. It codes for CASRRGTDYNE. The CDR3, in full, reads CASRRGTDYNEQFF. This chain links TRBV11-1 with TRBJ2-1, with 7 bases that match TRBD1. The CDR3 extends 3 residues past the end of the read, so its final part is completed from the germline J gene. CDR3 size: 14 residues. Germline V gives CDR1 SGHAT, CDR2 FQDESV (reference sequence). V was pared by 6 bases and J by 4 bases, with 6 bases of the junction left unmatched.

In the case of this clone: The CDR3 end falls 3 residues outside the read, so it is completed with the germline J gene. V is TRBV20-1 and J is TRBJ1-2, with a possible D match to TRBD1 (5 bases). The CDR3 contains 13 residues. Germline V gene sequence: CDR1 DFQATT, CDR2 SNEGSKA (reference sequence). Trimming cost V 4 bases and J 4 bases, with 13 bases left between them. The CDR3 is CSAIPRQSYGYTF. The CDR3 bases that were read are TGCAGTGCTATCCCAAGACAGAGCTATGGC.

On this clone: The read is 3 residues too short to cover the CDR3 end, so that end is filled in from the germline J gene. This chain uses TRBV10-3 with TRBJ2-7; D might be TRBD1 (6 bases). V was pared by 6 bases and J by 3 bases, with 12 bases between. Germline V CDR1 and CDR2: ENHRY, SYGVKD. This CDR3 spans 13 amino acids. CDR3 DNA, as far as it was read: TGTGCCATCAGCTCCAGGGGCGACTACGAG. Residues: CAISSRGDYE. From start to end, the CDR3 is CAISSRGDYEQYF.

About this clone itself: The read comes to an end 3 residues before the CDR3 does, leaving the germline J gene to fill in the end. The chain joins TRBV20-1 to TRBJ1-2, with D perhaps TRBD1 (6 bases). The CDR3 consists of 15 residues. The germline CDR1 and CDR2 sequences are DFQATT and SNEGSKA (reference sequence). V was cut by 3 bases and J by 2 bases, with 16 bases left in between. This chain's CDR3 is CSASGQGRGNYGYTF. The sequenced part of the CDR3 DNA is TGCAGTGCTAGTGGCCAGGGAAGGGGGAACTATGGC.

The sequenced CDR3 bases are TGTGCCAGTAGTATTTATCCGACAGGGGAAAATTCACCA. Translation: CASSIYPTGENSP. The complete CDR3 protein is CASSIYPTGENSPLFF. The genes are TRBV19 and TRBJ1-4, with TRBD1 matching over 8 bases. Sequencing ends 3 residues short of the CDR3 end; the germline J gene provides the rest. This CDR3 is built from 16 residues. Germline V gives CDR1 LNHDA, CDR2 SQIVND (reference sequence).

Remarks on this clone: The CDR3 is cut off 3 residues early in the read; its end comes from the germline J gene. The gene calls are TRBV7-2 and TRBJ1-2; D not certain. The V gene lost 5 bases and the J gene lost 5 bases, with 12 bases spanning the gap. From germline, CDR1 is SGHTA and CDR2 FQGNSA. The CDR3 has 13 residues. The covered CDR3 bases are TGTGCCAGCAGCCCGGTAGAGAAATATGGC. Protein sequence: CASSPVEKYG. The CDR3 in its entirety is CASSPVEKYGYTF.

For this clone: The CDR3 end falls 3 residues outside the read, so it is completed with the germline J gene. The chain carries TRBV19 and TRBJ1-2; 11 nucleotides line up with TRBD1. The germline CDR1 and CDR2 sequences are LNHDA and SQIVND (reference sequence). The CDR3 has 15 amino acids. The DNA read from the CDR3 is TGTGCCAGTAGTCTCTTCGGGACAGGGGGGTTAGGC. Protein sequence: CASSLFGTGGLG. The full CDR3 reads CASSLFGTGGLGYTF.

A remark on this clone: The read ends 3 residues before the CDR3 terminus; that terminus is restored from the germline J gene. The J gene is TRBJ2-3, the V gene TRBV6-2 or TRBV6-3; D is perhaps TRBD1 or TRBD2 (5 bases each). The V end lost 0 bases, the J end lost 2 bases, and 15 bases lay between the germline ends. The length of the CDR3 is 17 residues. The germline CDR1 and CDR2 sequences are MNHEY and SVGEGT. The CDR3 loop reads CASSYSAEDTHTDTQYF. CDR3 DNA (partial): TGTGCCAGCAGTTACTCGGCGGAGGACACACACACAGATACG.

With regard to this clone: The read halts 3 residues ahead of the CDR3 end, with the missing end drawn from the germline J gene. This chain links TRBV5-4 with TRBJ2-2; TRBD1 matches 7 bases. Germline CDR1 reads SGHNT; CDR2 reads YYREEE (reference sequence). This CDR3 has 16 residues. J gave up 0 bases and V 4 bases, and 6 bases lay outside the gene matches. CDR3 bases read: TGTGCCAGCAGCAAGGACAGGTCCGCGAACACCGGGGAG. Protein sequence: CASSKDRSANTGE. The entire CDR3 sequence reads CASSKDRSANTGELFF. The variable domain in full, with the rest retrieved from reference TRBV5-4 and TRBJ2-2, is ETGVTQSPTHLIKTRGQQVTLRCSSQSGHNTVSWYQQALGQGPQFIFQYYREEENGRGNFPPRFSGLQFPNYSSELNVNALELDDSALYLCASSKDRSANTGELFFGEGSRLTVL.

Regarding this clone: The CDR3 end falls 3 residues outside the read, so it is completed with the germline J gene. The chain uses TRBV9 and TRBJ2-2; 9 nucleotides line up with TRBD2. This CDR3 is built from 14 residues. CDR1 and CDR2 from the germline V gene are SGDLS and YYNGEE. The J segment lost 5 bases and the V segment lost 4 bases, leaving 3 bases of the junction unmatched. This chain's CDR3 is CASSSTSGTGELFF. The sequenced part of the CDR3 DNA is TGTGCCAGCAGCTCAACTAGCGGGACCGGGGAG.

The CDR3 bases that were read are TGTGCCAGTAGTGAAACAGACTACAATGAC. Its translation: CASSETDYND. In full, the CDR3 is CASSETDYNDYTF. The rearrangement joins TRBV19 to TRBJ1-2; D is uncertain. The CDR3 end is not reached by the read, which stops 3 residues before it; the germline J gene fills it in. Germline V gene sequence: CDR1 LNHDA, CDR2 SQIVND (reference sequence). The CDR3 spans 13 residues. The complete variable domain, with remaining parts taken from reference TRBV19 and TRBJ1-2, reads DGGITQSPKYLFRKEGQNVTLSCEQNLNHDAMYWYRQDPGQGLRLIYYSQIVNDFQKGDIAEGYSVSREKKESFPLTVTSAQKNPTAFYLCASSETDYNDYTFGSGTRLTVV.

A note on this clone: The missing CDR3 end, 3 residues past where the read stops, is filled in from the germline J gene. The chain employs TRBV20-1 and TRBJ2-2; TRBD2 matches 8 bases. The CDR3 consists of 16 residues. V was pared by 6 bases and J by 3 bases, with 12 bases of the junction left unmatched. Germline-derived CDR1 and CDR2 are DFQATT and SNEGSKA (reference sequence). CDR3 in amino acids: CSAIPLSGRDTGELFF. CDR3 bases read: TGCAGTGCCATCCCCCTAAGCGGGAGAGACACCGGGGAG.

Details on this clone: The CDR3 goes on 3 residues after the read ends, and that part is filled in from the germline J gene. The chain has TRBV7-9 and TRBJ2-3, with D uncertain. There are 13 residues in the CDR3. Germline V lookup: CDR1 SEHNR, CDR2 FQNEAQ (reference sequence). This CDR3 is CASSLGQVETQYF. The sequenced CDR3 bases are TGTGCCAGCAGCTTAGGCCAGGTGGAGACG.

This clone is medium-sized by frequency. The read is 3 residues too short to cover the CDR3 end, so that end is filled in from the germline J gene. The J gene is TRBJ2-3, the V gene TRBV20-1, with D maybe TRBD1 (5 bases). CDR1 DFQATT and CDR2 SNEGSKA come from the germline V gene (reference sequence). The V end was cut by 4 bases, the J end by 0 bases, with 8 bases between. This CDR3 comprises 13 residues. The CDR3 DNA, read in part, is TGCAGTGCTAAGGCAGGGAGCACAGATACG. Translated, it gives CSAKAGSTDT. In full, the CDR3 is CSAKAGSTDTQYF.

A remark on this clone: The read ends 3 residues shy of where the CDR3 ends; the end is completed using the germline J gene. This chain connects TRBV2 to TRBJ2-3; D is perhaps TRBD1 or TRBD2 (6 bases each). The CDR3 spans 14 residues. Trimming took off 8 bases at V and 0 bases at J, with 12 bases between the two ends. Germline V CDR1 and CDR2: SNHLY, FYNNEI. CDR3 residues: CASGGTKSTDTQYF. The sequenced CDR3 bases are TGTGCCAGCGGCGGGACAAAGAGCACAGATACG.

This clone is labeled medium-sized (0.01 to 0.1%) based on frequency. With the read ending 3 residues before the CDR3 end, the germline J gene is used to fill in that end. The chain employs TRBV6-2 or TRBV6-3 and TRBJ1-5; 7 bases line up with TRBD1. The CDR3 is made up of 15 amino acids. V lost 6 bases to trimming and J lost 5 bases; unmatched junction nucleotides: 10. Germline V gives CDR1 MNHEY, CDR2 SVGEGT. The sequenced part of the CDR3 DNA is TGTGCCAGCAGACCCGGGACAGTCTATTATCAGCCC. Protein sequence: CASRPGTVYYQP. The whole CDR3 sequence is CASRPGTVYYQPQHF.